Here is one T cell receptor beta chain with its context. No antigen is known for it. This sample was included in a study of cytomegalovirus exposure and HLA in healthy donors. Study details: Early release data held tens of millions of unique TCRs from HLA-typed donors.

Findings and caveats of the study: TCR beta sequences numbering fewer than 20,000 were associated with HLA alleles at 0.05 false discovery rate in a later analysis. As immune exposure information, only CMV serostatus was available.

The CDR3 sequence is 13 residues long. Germline V gene data show CDR1 as MNHEY and CDR2 as SMNVEV (reference sequence). Trimming removed 6 bases from V and 7 bases from J; junction bases left unmatched: 5. In the PCR, 60 Vbeta and 13 Jbeta primers were used. Sequenced by immunoSEQ multiplex PCR; TCRdb stores in-frame clones only, minus some. The profile shows under 250,000 clones, roughly three quarters of them singletons. The V gene is TRBV27, the J gene TRBJ2-1; TRBD2 matches 8 bases. The clonotype originates from a man over 45 in good health and CMV-seronegative. Sequencing was performed on PBMCs. The CDR3 is CASSPAGENEQFF. In nucleotides, the CDR3 is TGTGCCAGCAGCCCAGCGGGAGAAAATGAGCAGTTCTTC.